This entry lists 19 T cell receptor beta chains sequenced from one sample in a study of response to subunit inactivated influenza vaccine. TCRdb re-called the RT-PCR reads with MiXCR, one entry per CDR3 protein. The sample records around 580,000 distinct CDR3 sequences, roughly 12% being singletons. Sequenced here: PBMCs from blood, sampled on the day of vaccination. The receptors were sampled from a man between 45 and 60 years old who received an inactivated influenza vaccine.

This CDR3 is CSASGLWVSNSPLHF. Written as DNA, the CDR3 is TGCAGTGCTAGTGGTTTATGGGTCAGTAATTCACCCCTCCACTTT. This chain uses TRBV20-1 with TRBJ1-6; D gene unclear. This CDR3 contains 15 residues. V lost 3 bases and J lost 6, with 15 bases in between. Germline-derived CDR1 and CDR2 are DFQATT and SNEGSKA (reference sequence).

The CDR3 nucleotides are TGTGCCAGCAGCTTAGGCGGGAGTTCAGATACGCAGTATTTT. Protein sequence: CASSLGGSSDTQYF. The gene calls are TRBV7-8 and TRBJ2-3, with 7 bases aligning to TRBD2. The length of the CDR3 is 14 residues. Trimming took 1 base from V and 4 from J; bases not matched to a gene: 2. Germline lookup yields CDR1 SGHVS and CDR2 FQNEAQ.

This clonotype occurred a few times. This CDR3 reads CASSSSGPYNEQFF. CDR3 bases: TGTGCCAGCAGTTCTAGCGGACCCTACAATGAGCAGTTCTTC. The chain employs TRBV12-3 or TRBV12-4 and TRBJ2-1; 7 nucleotides agree with TRBD2. There are 14 residues in the CDR3. Unmatched junction bases numbered 2, after V lost 4 bases and J lost 2 bases.

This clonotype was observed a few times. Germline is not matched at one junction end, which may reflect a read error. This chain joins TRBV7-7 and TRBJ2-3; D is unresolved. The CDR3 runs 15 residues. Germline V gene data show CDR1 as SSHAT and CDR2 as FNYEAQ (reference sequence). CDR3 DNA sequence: TGTGCTAGCAGCTTCTCGGTCTCTAGCACAGATACGCAGTATTTT. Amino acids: CASSFSVSSTDTQYF.

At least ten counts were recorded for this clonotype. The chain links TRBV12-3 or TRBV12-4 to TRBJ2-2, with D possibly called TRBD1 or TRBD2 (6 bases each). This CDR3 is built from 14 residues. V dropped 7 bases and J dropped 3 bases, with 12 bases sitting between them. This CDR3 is CASIGGWHTGELFF. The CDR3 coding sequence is TGTGCCAGCATCGGGGGCTGGCACACCGGGGAGCTGTTTTTT.

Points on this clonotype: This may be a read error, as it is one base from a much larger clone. The CDR3: CASSHNTGELFF. The CDR3 region has the DNA TGTGCCAGCAGCCATAACACCGGGGAGCTGTTTTTT. The chain combines TRBV7-2 with TRBJ2-2; D not certain. The V gene lost 5 bases and the J gene lost 2 bases, with 3 bases spanning the gap. This CDR3 comprises 12 residues. CDR1 and CDR2 (germline): SGHTA, FQGNSA.

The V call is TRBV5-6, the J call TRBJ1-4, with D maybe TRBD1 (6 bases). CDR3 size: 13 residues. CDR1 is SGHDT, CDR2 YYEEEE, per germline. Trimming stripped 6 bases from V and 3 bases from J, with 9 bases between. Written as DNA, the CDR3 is TGTGCCAGCAACCGGGGGCCTAATGAAAAACTGTTTTTT. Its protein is CASNRGPNEKLFF.

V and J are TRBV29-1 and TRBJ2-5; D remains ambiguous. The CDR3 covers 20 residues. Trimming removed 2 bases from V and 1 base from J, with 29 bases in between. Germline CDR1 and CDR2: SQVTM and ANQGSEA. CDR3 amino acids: CSVELGPDSSVGFPQETQYF. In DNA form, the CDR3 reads TGCAGCGTTGAATTGGGCCCCGATAGTTCGGTGGGATTTCCCCAAGAGACCCAGTACTTC.

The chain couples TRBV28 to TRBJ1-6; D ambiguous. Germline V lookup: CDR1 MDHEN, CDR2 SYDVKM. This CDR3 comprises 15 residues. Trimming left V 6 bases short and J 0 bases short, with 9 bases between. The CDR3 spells CASRLKSSYNSPLHF. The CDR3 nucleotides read TGTGCCAGCAGGCTGAAGAGCTCCTATAATTCACCCCTCCACTTT.

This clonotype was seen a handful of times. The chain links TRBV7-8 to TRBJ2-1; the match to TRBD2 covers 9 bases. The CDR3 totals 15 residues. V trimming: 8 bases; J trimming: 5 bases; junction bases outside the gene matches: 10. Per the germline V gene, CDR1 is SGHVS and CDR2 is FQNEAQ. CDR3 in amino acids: CASSVAGVSDNEQFF. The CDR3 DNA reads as TGTGCCAGCTCGGTAGCGGGAGTTAGCGACAATGAGCAGTTCTTC.

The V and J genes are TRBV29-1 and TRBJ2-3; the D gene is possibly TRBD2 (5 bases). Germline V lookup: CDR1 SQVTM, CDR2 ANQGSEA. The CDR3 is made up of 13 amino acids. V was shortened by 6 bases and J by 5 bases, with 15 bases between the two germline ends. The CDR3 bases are TGCAGCGTCGGACTCGCCCCGGGAGATACGCAGTATTTT. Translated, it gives CSVGLAPGDTQYF.

The CDR3 loop is CASSPYRVNEQFF. In DNA form, the CDR3 reads TGTGCCAGCAGTCCCTACAGGGTTAATGAGCAGTTCTTC. This chain links TRBV12-3 or TRBV12-4 with TRBJ2-1; D is perhaps TRBD1 (6 bases). V was trimmed by 5 bases and J by 7 bases, leaving 12 bases between them. CDR3 length: 13 residues.

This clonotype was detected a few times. The CDR3: CAISEQATDTQYF. The CDR3 coding sequence is TGTGCCATCAGTGAACAGGCCACAGATACGCAGTATTTT. V and J are TRBV10-3 and TRBJ2-3; TRBD1 might be the D (5 bases). Trimming stripped 3 bases from V and 2 bases from J, with 6 bases between. The CDR3 is made up of 13 amino acids. Germline assignment: CDR1 ENHRY and CDR2 SYGVKD.

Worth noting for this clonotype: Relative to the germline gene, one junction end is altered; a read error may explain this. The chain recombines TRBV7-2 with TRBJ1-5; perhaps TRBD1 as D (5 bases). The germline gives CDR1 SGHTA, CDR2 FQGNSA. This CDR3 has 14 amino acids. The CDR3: CLEIPRDSNQPQHF. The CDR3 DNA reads TGCCTAGAAATTCCTCGGGACAGCAATCAGCCCCAGCATTTT.

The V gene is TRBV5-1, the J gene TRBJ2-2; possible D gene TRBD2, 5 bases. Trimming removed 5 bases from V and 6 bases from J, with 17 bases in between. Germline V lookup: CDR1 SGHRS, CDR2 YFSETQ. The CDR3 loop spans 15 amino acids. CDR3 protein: CASRHGNLKAGELFF. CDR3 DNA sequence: TGCGCCAGCAGACACGGGAACCTCAAGGCCGGGGAGCTGTTTTTT. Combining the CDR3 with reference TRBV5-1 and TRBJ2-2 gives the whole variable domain KAGVTQTPRYLIKTRGQQVTLSCSPISGHRSVSWYQQTPGQGLQFLFEYFSETQRNKGNFPGRFSGRQFSNSRSEMNVSTLELGDSALYLCASRHGNLKAGELFFGEGSRLTVL.

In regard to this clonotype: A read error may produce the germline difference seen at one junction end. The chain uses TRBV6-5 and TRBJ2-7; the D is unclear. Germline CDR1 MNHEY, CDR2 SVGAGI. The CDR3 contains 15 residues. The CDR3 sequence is CASSYSFTAAYELYF. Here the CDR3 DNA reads TGTGCCAGCAGTTACTCTTTCACCGCCGCCTACGAGCTGTACTTC.

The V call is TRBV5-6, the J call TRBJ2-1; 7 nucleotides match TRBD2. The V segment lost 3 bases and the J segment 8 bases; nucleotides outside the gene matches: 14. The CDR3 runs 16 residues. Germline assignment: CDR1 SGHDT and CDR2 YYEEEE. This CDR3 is CASSYRGSGLFDEQFF. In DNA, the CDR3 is TGTGCCAGCAGCTACCGGGGTAGCGGGTTATTCGATGAGCAGTTCTTC.

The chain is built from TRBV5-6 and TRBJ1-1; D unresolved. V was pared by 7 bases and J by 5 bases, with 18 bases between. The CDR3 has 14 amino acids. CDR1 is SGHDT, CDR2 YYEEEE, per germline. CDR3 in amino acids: CASHLGMGWTEAFF. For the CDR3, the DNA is TGTGCCAGCCACCTAGGAATGGGGTGGACTGAAGCTTTCTTT.

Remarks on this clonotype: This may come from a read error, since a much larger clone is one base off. The CDR3: CASSENVIEAFF. The CDR3, as DNA: TGCGCCAGCAGTGAAAACGTGATTGAAGCTTTCTTT. The chain uses TRBV10-1 and TRBJ1-1; no clear D gene. Deletions cut 3 bases from V and 7 bases from J, with 9 bases between. The CDR3 sequence is 12 residues long. The germline gives CDR1 WNHNN, CDR2 SYGVQD (reference sequence).